A selection of T cell receptor beta chains follows, all from one sample in a study of T cells in Graves' hyperthyroidism and ophthalmopathy. TCRdb independently ran MiXCR on the multiplex PCR reads; one entry per CDR3 protein. The table includes over 400,000 distinct CDR3 sequences, under 25% detected once. The sequencing input was blood. These receptor sequences come from a woman in her sixties or seventies with Graves' ophthalmopathy. The CDR3 runs from the conserved cysteine through the conserved F or W. Fields, in order: D gene, J gene, V gene, clone size, CDR3 protein, CDR3 DNA. D genes are given only for firm matches. The size field is filled for only some rows; it gives once, few, many or a size class.

>TRBD2|TRBJ2-7|TRBV6-1|.
CASSSGGSRGYEQYF
TGTGCCAGTTCTAGCGGGGGCTCCCGCGGGTACGAGCAGTACTTC
>.|TRBJ2-3|TRBV6-2/TRBV6-3|many
CASSYTADTQYF
TGTGCCAGCAGTTATACGGCAGATACGCAGTATTTT
>.|TRBJ2-2|TRBV24-1|once
CATSDLAKGTNTGELFF
TGTGCCACCAGTGATTTGGCCAAGGGGACCAACACCGGGGAGCTGTTTTTT
>.|TRBJ2-3|TRBV6-1|few
CASSEALSGRRSLDTQYF
TGTGCCAGCAGTGAAGCGCTCTCCGGGAGAAGGAGTTTAGATACGCAGTATTTT
>.|TRBJ2-1|TRBV20-1|.
CSARRSYEQFF
TGCAGTGCTAGGAGGAGCTATGAGCAGTTCTTC
>TRBD1|TRBJ1-2|TRBV12-3/TRBV12-4|many
CASSRGQHNYGYTF
TGTGCCAGCAGTAGGGGACAGCATAACTATGGCTACACCTTC
>.|TRBJ1-4|TRBV2|.
CASSGTREGFANEKLFF
TGTGCCAGCAGTGGAACAAGGGAGGGGTTCGCTAATGAAAAACTGTTTTTT
>TRBD1|TRBJ2-1|TRBV20-1|.
CSASGQGNEQFF
TGCAGTGCTAGTGGACAGGGGAATGAGCAGTTCTTC
>TRBD1|TRBJ2-7|TRBV19|few
CASRTGSYEQYF
TGTGCCAGCAGGACAGGATCCTACGAGCAGTACTTC
>.|TRBJ2-7|TRBV6-2/TRBV6-3|many
CASSGQFHYEQYF
TGTGCCAGCAGCGGACAGTTTCATTACGAGCAGTACTTC
>TRBD1|TRBJ1-1|TRBV5-1|.
CASSPPEAGGRRAFF
TGCGCCAGCAGCCCGCCTGAGGCAGGGGGAAGGAGAGCTTTCTTT
>TRBD2|TRBJ2-3|TRBV30|few
CAWRETSGRADTQYF
TGTGCCTGGAGGGAGACTAGCGGGAGGGCAGATACGCAGTATTTT
>.|TRBJ2-7|TRBV7-3|many
CASSSADAYEQYF
TGTGCCAGCAGCTCCGCGGACGCCTACGAGCAGTACTTC
>TRBD1|TRBJ2-1|TRBV20-1|few
CSAAEGTGSDNEQFF
TGCAGCGCAGCCGAGGGGACAGGGTCGGACAATGAGCAGTTCTTC
>.|TRBJ2-7|TRBV30|few
CAWSRESYEQYF
TGTGCCTGGAGTCGTGAAAGCTACGAGCAGTACTTC
>.|TRBJ2-7|TRBV6-1|.
CASSELTGRRPYEQYF
TGTGCCAGCAGTGAACTTACCGGACGGAGACCGTACGAGCAGTACTTC
>.|TRBJ2-3|TRBV20-1|many
CSAHRAADGTDTQYF
TGCAGTGCTCACCGAGCGGCAGACGGCACAGATACGCAGTATTTT
>.|TRBJ1-6|TRBV7-3|.
CASSLRPSASPLHF
TGTGCCAGCAGCTTAAGACCCTCGGCTTCACCCCTCCACTTT
>.|TRBJ1-5|TRBV12-3/TRBV12-4|.
CASSSDGSLSQPQHF
TGTGCCAGCAGTTCTGACGGGTCCCTCAGTCAGCCCCAGCATTTT
>TRBD2|TRBJ2-3|TRBV9|once
CASSAGTSGFTDTQYF
TGTGCCAGCAGCGCCGGGACTAGCGGATTCACAGATACGCAGTATTTT
>.|TRBJ2-2|TRBV10-3|.
CAISPRAGVVGTGELFF
TGTGCCATCAGTCCCCGGGCCGGGGTGGTCGGGACCGGGGAGCTGTTTTTT
>TRBD1|TRBJ1-6|TRBV20-1|.
CSASRTGSSNSPLHF
TGCAGTGCTTCGCGGACAGGGTCATCGAATTCACCCCTCCACTTT
>.|TRBJ1-5|TRBV5-1|.
CASSSQGGIQPQHF
TGCGCCAGCAGCTCTCAAGGGGGAATTCAGCCCCAGCATTTT
>.|TRBJ1-6|TRBV3-1|few
CASSQAPGGNNSPLHF
TGTGCCAGCAGCCAAGCCCCAGGCGGCAATAATTCACCCCTCCACTTT
>.|TRBJ2-7|TRBV5-4|.
CASRRLDGRNEQYF
TGTGCCAGCAGGCGACTAGACGGGCGCAACGAGCAGTACTTC
>.|TRBJ2-7|TRBV20-1|.
CSAQGAAISYEQYF
TGCAGTGCCCAAGGGGCAGCTATTTCCTACGAGCAGTACTTC
>TRBD2|TRBJ2-7|TRBV15|.
CATSIGFPGGSSHEQYF
TGTGCCACCAGCATAGGGTTTCCGGGCGGGAGTAGTCACGAGCAGTACTTC
>.|TRBJ2-5|TRBV7-3|few
CASSLAGSIETQYF
TGTGCCAGCAGCTTAGCTGGCAGTATAGAGACCCAGTACTTC
>TRBD2|TRBJ2-2|TRBV5-6|.
CASRRTSGSADGELFF
TGTGCCAGCAGACGGACTAGCGGGAGCGCCGACGGGGAGCTGTTTTTT
>.|TRBJ1-1|TRBV25-1|.
CASSEWAPNTEAFF
TGTGCCAGCAGTGAATGGGCCCCGAACACTGAAGCTTTCTTT
>.|TRBJ1-5|TRBV6-1|.
CASRDTGSGQPQHF
TGTGCCAGCAGGGACACAGGGAGCGGTCAGCCCCAGCATTTT
>.|TRBJ1-6|TRBV20-1|.
CSARGSLGDSPLHF
TGCAGTGCTAGAGGGAGCCTGGGGGATTCACCCCTCCACTTT
>.|TRBJ1-2|TRBV3-1|.
CAVTSGTGMYGYTF
TGTGCCGTTACCTCGGGGACGGGGATGTATGGCTACACCTTC
>.|TRBJ2-2|TRBV5-1|.
CASSPEAGNTGELFF
TGCGCCAGCAGCCCGGAGGCCGGGAACACCGGGGAGCTGTTTTTT
>.|TRBJ1-6|TRBV27|.
CASSEGYYYNSPLHF
TGTGCCAGCAGTGAAGGGTATTACTATAATTCACCCCTCCACTTT
>.|TRBJ2-7|TRBV7-9|.
CASSWDIRGPLDEQYF
TGTGCCAGCAGCTGGGATATCAGGGGCCCCCTCGACGAGCAGTACTTC
>TRBD2|TRBJ2-3|TRBV12-3/TRBV12-4|many
CASSSFAGVGTDTQYF
TGTGCCAGCAGTTCCTTCGCGGGAGTAGGAACAGATACGCAGTATTTT
>TRBD2|TRBJ2-1|TRBV7-8|.
CASSLRFSGRVEQFF
TGTGCCAGCAGCTTACGGTTTAGCGGGAGAGTTGAGCAGTTCTTC
>.|TRBJ2-7|TRBV10-3|many
CAISDMAGRGVANEQYF
TGTGCCATCAGTGACATGGCGGGTCGCGGAGTGGCTAACGAGCAGTACTTC
>.|TRBJ2-5|TRBV3-1|.
CASSQMVSETQYF
TGTGCCAGCAGCCAGATGGTCAGCGAGACCCAGTACTTC
>.|TRBJ2-1|TRBV9|few
CASSVATGAHEQFF
TGTGCCAGCAGCGTAGCTACGGGGGCCCATGAGCAGTTCTTC
>.|TRBJ2-7|TRBV20-1|.
CSAQTDYEQYF
TGCAGTGCTCAGACGGATTACGAGCAGTACTTC
>.|TRBJ2-3|TRBV15|.
CATSRDLMMTDTQYF
TGTGCCACCAGCAGAGATCTAATGATGACTGATACGCAGTATTTT
>TRBD1|TRBJ2-1|TRBV9|.
CASSPRTGEGAYNEQFF
TGTGCCAGCAGCCCACGGACAGGGGAGGGGGCCTACAATGAGCAGTTCTTC
>.|TRBJ1-6|TRBV9|.
CASSVEPNNSPLHF
TGTGCCAGCAGCGTAGAGCCCAATAATTCACCCCTCCACTTT
>TRBD2|TRBJ2-7|TRBV20-1|few
CSARALLSGSRYEQYF
TGCAGTGCTAGGGCCTTGCTCAGCGGGAGCCGTTACGAGCAGTACTTC
>.|TRBJ2-7|TRBV10-3|few
CAISDKEVFYEQYF
TGTGCCATCAGTGATAAGGAGGTGTTCTACGAGCAGTACTTC
>.|TRBJ2-7|TRBV19|once
CASRPSLGGLYEQYF
TGTGCCAGTAGGCCCTCTCTAGGGGGACTCTACGAGCAGTACTTC
>.|TRBJ2-5|TRBV7-2|few
CASSLSGIKETQYF
TGTGCCAGCAGCTTATCAGGGATAAAAGAGACCCAGTACTTC
>.|TRBJ2-7|TRBV20-1|.
CSAAPLAGIDEQYF
TGCAGTGCCGCCCCGCTCGCGGGGATCGACGAGCAGTACTTC
>.|TRBJ1-1|TRBV5-1|few
CASSSNRAFNTEAFF
TGCGCCAGCAGCTCCAACAGGGCCTTCAACACTGAAGCTTTCTTT
>.|TRBJ1-4|TRBV7-9|few
CASSPSGGANEKLFF
TGTGCCAGCAGCCCCAGCGGAGGAGCTAATGAAAAACTGTTTTTT
>TRBD1|TRBJ1-2|TRBV20-1|.
CSATLPGQIYGYTF
TGCAGTGCCACACTCCCGGGACAGATATATGGCTACACCTTC
>.|TRBJ2-5|TRBV10-3|few
CAIRDNQETQYF
TGTGCCATCAGGGACAACCAAGAGACCCAGTACTTC
>.|TRBJ2-7|TRBV20-1|many
CSARPGPYEQYF
TGCAGTGCTAGGCCAGGGCCCTACGAGCAGTACTTC